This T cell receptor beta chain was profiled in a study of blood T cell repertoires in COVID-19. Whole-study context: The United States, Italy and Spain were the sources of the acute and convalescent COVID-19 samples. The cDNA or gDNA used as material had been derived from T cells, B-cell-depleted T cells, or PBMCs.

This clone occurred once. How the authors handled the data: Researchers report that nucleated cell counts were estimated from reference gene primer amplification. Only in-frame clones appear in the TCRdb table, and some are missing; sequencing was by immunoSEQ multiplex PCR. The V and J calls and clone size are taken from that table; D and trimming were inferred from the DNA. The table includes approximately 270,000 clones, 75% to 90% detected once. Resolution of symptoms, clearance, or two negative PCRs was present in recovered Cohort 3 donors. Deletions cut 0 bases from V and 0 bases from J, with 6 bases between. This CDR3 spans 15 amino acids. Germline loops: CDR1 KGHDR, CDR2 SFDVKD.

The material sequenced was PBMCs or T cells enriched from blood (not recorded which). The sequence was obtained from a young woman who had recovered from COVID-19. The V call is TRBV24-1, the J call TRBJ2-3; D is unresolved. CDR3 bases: TGTGCCACCAGTGATTTGCCTTCTAGCACAGATACGCAGTATTTT. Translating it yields CATSDLPSSTDTQYF.